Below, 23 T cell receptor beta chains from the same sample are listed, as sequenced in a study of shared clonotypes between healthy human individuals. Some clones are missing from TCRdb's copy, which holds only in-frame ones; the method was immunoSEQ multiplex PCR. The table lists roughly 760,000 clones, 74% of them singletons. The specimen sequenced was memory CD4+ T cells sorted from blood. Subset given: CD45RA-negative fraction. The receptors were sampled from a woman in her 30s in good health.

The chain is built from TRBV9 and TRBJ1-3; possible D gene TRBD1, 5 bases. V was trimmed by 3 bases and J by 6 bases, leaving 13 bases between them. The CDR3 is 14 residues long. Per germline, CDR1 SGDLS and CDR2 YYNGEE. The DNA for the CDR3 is TGTGCCAGCAGCGATCAGGCAGGGACAAACACCATATATTTT. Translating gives CASSDQAGTNTIYF.

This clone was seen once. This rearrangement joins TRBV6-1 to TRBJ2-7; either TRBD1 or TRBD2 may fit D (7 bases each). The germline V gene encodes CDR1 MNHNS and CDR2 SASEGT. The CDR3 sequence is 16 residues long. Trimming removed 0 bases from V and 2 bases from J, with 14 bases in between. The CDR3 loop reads CASSEAAGQLAYEQYF. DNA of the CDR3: TGTGCCAGCAGTGAAGCAGCGGGACAGCTAGCCTACGAGCAGTACTTC.

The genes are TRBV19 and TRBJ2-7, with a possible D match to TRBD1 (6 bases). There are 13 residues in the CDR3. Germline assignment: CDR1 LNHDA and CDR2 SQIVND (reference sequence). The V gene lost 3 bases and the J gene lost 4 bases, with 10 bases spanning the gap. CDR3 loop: CASSIGRGYEQYF. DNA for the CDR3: TGTGCCAGTAGTATCGGCAGGGGATACGAGCAGTACTTC.

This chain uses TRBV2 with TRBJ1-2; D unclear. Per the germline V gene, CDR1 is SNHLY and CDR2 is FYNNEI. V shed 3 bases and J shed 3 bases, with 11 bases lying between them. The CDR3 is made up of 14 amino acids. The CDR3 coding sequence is TGTGCCAGCAGTGAGATGACCCGAGACTATGGCTACACCTTC. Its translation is CASSEMTRDYGYTF.

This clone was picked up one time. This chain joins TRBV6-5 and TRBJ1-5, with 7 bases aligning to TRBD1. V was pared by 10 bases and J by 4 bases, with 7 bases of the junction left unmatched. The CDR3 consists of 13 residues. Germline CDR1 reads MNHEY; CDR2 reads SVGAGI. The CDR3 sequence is CATRTGRNQPQHF. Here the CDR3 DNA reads TGTGCCACCCGGACAGGAAGAAATCAGCCCCAGCATTTT.

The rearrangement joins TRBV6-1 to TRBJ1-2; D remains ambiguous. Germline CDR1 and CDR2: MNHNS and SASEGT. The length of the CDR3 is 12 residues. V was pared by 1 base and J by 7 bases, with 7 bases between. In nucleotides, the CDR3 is TGTGCCAGCAGTGAAGGTCTGGGTGGCTACACCTTC. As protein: CASSEGLGGYTF.

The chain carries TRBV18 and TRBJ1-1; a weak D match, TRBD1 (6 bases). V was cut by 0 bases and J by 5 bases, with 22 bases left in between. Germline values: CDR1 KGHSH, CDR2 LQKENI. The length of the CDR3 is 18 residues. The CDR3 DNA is TGTGCCAGCTCACCACCGATGGGGGGCCAGCTGGCTGGGACTGAAGCTTTCTTT. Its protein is CASSPPMGGQLAGTEAFF.

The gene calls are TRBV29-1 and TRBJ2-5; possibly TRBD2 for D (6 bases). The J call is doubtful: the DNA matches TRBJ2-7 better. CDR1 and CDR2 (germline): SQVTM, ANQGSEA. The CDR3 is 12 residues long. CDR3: CSVRDWSYEQYF. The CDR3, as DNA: TGCAGCGTCCGGGACTGGTCCTACGAGCAGTACTTC.

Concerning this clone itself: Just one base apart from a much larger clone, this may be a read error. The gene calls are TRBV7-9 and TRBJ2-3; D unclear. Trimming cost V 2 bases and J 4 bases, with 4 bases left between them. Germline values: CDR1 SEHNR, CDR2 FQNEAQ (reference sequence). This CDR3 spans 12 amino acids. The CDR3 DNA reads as TGTGCCAGCAGCTTAATCTCAGATACGCAGTATTTT. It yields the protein CASSLISDTQYF.

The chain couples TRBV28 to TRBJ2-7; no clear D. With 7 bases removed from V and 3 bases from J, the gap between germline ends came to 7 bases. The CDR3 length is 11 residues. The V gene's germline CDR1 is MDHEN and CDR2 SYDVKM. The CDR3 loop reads CASNSYYEQYF. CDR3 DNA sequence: TGTGCCAGCAACTCCTACTACGAGCAGTACTTC.

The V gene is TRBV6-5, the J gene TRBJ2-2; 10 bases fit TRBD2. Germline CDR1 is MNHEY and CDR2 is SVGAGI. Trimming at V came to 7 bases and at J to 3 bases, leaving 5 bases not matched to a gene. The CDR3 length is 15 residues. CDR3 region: CASNGGLAHTGELFF. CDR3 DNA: TGTGCCAGCAACGGGGGACTAGCGCACACCGGGGAGCTGTTTTTT.

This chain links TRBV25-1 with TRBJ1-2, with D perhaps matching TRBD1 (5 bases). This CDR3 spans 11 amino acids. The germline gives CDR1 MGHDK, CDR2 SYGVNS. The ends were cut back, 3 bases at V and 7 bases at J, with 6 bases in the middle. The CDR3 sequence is CASSDRAGYTF. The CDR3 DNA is TGTGCCAGCAGTGACAGGGCTGGCTACACCTTC.

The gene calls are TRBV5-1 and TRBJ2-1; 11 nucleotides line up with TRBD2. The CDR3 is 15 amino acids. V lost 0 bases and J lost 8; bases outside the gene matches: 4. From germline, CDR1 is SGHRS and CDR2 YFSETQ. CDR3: CASSLVLAGGHEQFF. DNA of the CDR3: TGCGCCAGCAGCTTGGTGCTAGCGGGAGGTCATGAGCAGTTCTTC.

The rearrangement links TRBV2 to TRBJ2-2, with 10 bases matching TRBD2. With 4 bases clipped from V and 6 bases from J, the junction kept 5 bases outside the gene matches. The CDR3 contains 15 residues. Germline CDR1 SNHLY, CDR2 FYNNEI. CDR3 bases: TGTGCCAGCAGTGTCATGGGGACTAGCGCCGGGGAGCTGTTTTTT. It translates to CASSVMGTSAGELFF.

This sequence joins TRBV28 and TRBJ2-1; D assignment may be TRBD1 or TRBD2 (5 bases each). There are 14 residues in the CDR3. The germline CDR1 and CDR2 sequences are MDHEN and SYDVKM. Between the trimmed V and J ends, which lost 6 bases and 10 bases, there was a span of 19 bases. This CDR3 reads CASSSSPIRDEQFF. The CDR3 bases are TGTGCCAGCAGCTCCTCCCCCATCAGGGACGAGCAGTTCTTC. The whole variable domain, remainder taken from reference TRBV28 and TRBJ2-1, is DVKVTQSSRYLVKRTGEKVFLECVQDMDHENMFWYRQDPGLGLRLIYFSYDVKMKEKGDIPEGYSVSREKKERFSLILESASTNQTSMYLCASSSSPIRDEQFFGPGTRLTVL.

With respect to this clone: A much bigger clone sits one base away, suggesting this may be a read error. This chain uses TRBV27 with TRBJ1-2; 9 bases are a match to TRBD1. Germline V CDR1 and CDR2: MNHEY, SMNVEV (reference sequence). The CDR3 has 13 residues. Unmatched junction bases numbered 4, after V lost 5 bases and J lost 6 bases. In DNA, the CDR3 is TGTGCCAGCAGTCAAAGGACAGGGGATGGCTACACCTTC. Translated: CASSQRTGDGYTF.

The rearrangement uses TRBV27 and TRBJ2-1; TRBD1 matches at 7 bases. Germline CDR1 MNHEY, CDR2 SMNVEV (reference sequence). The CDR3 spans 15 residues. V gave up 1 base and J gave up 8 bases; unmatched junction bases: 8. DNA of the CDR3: TGTGCCAGCAGTTTATGGATCGGGACAGTCGATGAGCAGTTCTTC. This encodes CASSLWIGTVDEQFF.

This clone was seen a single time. As DNA, the CDR3 is TGTGCCAGCCTCCACCACGACAGGGGTGGCTACACCTTC. Translated: CASLHHDRGGYTF. This chain uses TRBV28 with TRBJ1-2, with TRBD1 matching over 8 bases. After removal of 8 bases from V and 7 bases from J, the junction contained 9 bases not matched to a gene. The V gene's germline CDR1 is MDHEN and CDR2 SYDVKM. CDR3 length equals 13 residues.

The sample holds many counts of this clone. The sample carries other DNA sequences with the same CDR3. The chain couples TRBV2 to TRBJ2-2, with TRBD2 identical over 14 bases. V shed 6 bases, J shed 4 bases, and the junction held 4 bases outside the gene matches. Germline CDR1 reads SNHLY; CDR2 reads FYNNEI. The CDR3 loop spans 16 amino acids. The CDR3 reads CASRVGLAGATGELFF. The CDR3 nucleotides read TGTGCCAGCAGGGTGGGACTAGCGGGAGCCACCGGGGAGCTGTTTTTT.

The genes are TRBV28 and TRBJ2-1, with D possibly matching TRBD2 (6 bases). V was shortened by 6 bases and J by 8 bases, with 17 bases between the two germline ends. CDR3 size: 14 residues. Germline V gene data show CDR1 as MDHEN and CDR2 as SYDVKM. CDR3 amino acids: CASRPGSPVDEQFF. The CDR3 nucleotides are TGTGCCAGCAGACCCGGGAGCCCCGTCGATGAGCAGTTCTTC.

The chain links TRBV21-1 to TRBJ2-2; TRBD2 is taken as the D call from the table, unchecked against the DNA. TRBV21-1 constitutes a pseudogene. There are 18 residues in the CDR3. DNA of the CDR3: TGTGCCAGCAGCAAAGAGCGGGGACTAGCGCCCTACACCGGGGAGCTGTTTTTT. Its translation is CASSKERGLAPYTGELFF.

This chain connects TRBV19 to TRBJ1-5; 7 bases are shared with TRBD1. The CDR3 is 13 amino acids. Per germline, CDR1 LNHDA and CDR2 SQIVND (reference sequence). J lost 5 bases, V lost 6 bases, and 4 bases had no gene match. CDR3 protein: CASSYDRDQPQHF. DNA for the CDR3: TGTGCCAGTAGCTATGACAGGGATCAGCCCCAGCATTTT.

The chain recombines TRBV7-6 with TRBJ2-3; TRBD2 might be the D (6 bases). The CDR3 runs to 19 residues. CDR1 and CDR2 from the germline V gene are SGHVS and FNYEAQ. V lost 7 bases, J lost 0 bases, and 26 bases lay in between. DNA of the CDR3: TGTGCCAGCACTCCCCCGGTGGGTAGTGCCAGCGGGAGCACAGATACGCAGTATTTT. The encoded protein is CASTPPVGSASGSTDTQYF.